This T cell receptor beta chain was documented in a study of patients and donors after allogeneic stem cell transplantation. Via MiXCR, TCRdb re-called the RT-PCR reads, giving one row per CDR3 protein. The profile shows around 240,000 distinct CDR3 sequences, 11% to 15% of them singletons. This clonotype has just one count. The CDR3 runs to 14 residues. Deletions cut 4 bases from V and 3 bases from J, with 12 bases between. Per germline, CDR1 LNHDA and CDR2 SQIVND (reference sequence). The source material was blood, either unsorted or a sorted T cell fraction (not recorded which). The rearrangement joins TRBV19 to TRBJ1-1; a possible D gene is TRBD1 (5 bases). The sequence derives from a human donor who was either an allogeneic HSCT recipient or a stem cell or donor lymphocyte infusion donor (not recorded which). It is not recorded whose cells these are; they may come from a transplant donor. For the CDR3, the DNA is TGTGCCAGTAGTAGACAGCTGAAGGACACTGAAGCTTTCTTT. Protein product: CASSRQLKDTEAFF.